These 9 T cell receptor beta chains originate from one sample sequenced in a study of blood T cell repertoires in COVID-19. Using immunoSEQ multiplex PCR, the repertoire was profiled, and TCRdb retains in-frame clones only, with some absent. The sample lists 200,000 or so clones, 80% to 90% occurring once. Sequencing was done on a sample of peripheral blood. These receptors came from a man in his sixties or seventies with active or convalescent COVID-19.

The chain couples TRBV20-1 to TRBJ2-3, with no clear D. Looked up from germline, CDR1 is DFQATT and CDR2 is SNEGSKA (reference sequence). Trimming took 5 bases from V and 6 from J, leaving 6 bases between them. This CDR3 comprises 10 residues. The CDR3 protein is CSALSDTQYF. In DNA form, the CDR3 reads TGCAGTGCTCTATCGGATACGCAGTATTTT.

This rearrangement joins TRBV5-6 to TRBJ2-2, with TRBD2 as a possible D gene (5 bases). The CDR3 covers 16 residues. The germline gives CDR1 SGHDT, CDR2 YYEEEE. The V end was cut by 0 bases, the J end by 2 bases, with 11 bases between. The CDR3 DNA sequence: TGTGCCAGCAGCTTGGGGCCTAGCCCCAACACCGGGGAGCTGTTTTTT. It encodes CASSLGPSPNTGELFF.

This chain uses TRBV5-6 with TRBJ2-1; D not certain. The CDR3 runs to 13 residues. The V and J ends lost 4 bases and 4 bases respectively, with 9 bases between them. The germline V gene encodes CDR1 SGHDT and CDR2 YYEEEE. CDR3 DNA sequence: TGTGCCAGCAGCCCAGTTATTTACAATGAGCAGTTCTTC. Translated: CASSPVIYNEQFF.

This clone has only a few counts. The chain couples TRBV29-1 to TRBJ2-1, with 8 bases fitting TRBD2. The ends lost 3 bases at V and 7 bases at J; junction bases unmatched: 11. This CDR3 is built from 15 residues. Germline values: CDR1 SQVTM, CDR2 ANQGSEA. CDR3 bases: TGCAGCGTTGACCCCGTTTCCGGGAGGGGGAATGAGCAGTTCTTC. It yields the protein CSVDPVSGRGNEQFF.

The rearrangement joins TRBV10-2 to TRBJ2-3; 11 bases fit TRBD2. The CDR3 covers 17 residues. The germline CDR1 and CDR2 sequences are WSHSY and SAAADI. V was clipped by 0 bases and J by 7 bases; unmatched bases: 9. The CDR3 is CASSESGVASGGHTQYF. In nucleotides, the CDR3 is TGCGCCAGCAGTGAGTCGGGGGTGGCTAGCGGGGGGCATACGCAGTATTTT.

V is TRBV9 and J is TRBJ2-5; D gene ambiguous. The germline CDR1 and CDR2 sequences are SGDLS and YYNGEE. Trimming left V 3 bases short and J 2 bases short, with 2 bases between. This CDR3 contains 11 residues. The chain's CDR3 is CASSAQETQYF. The DNA for the CDR3 is TGTGCCAGCAGCGCACAAGAGACCCAGTACTTC.

The chain links TRBV12-3 or TRBV12-4 to TRBJ1-6; D gene unclear. V lost 2 bases to trimming and J lost 9 bases, with 5 bases between them. The CDR3 length is 12 residues. CDR3 sequence (DNA): TGTGCCAGCAGTTTACAGCGTTCACCCCTCCACTTT. Its protein is CASSLQRSPLHF.

The rearrangement uses TRBV14 and TRBJ2-1; TRBD2 aligns across 8 bases. Per the germline V gene, CDR1 is SGHDN and CDR2 is FVKESK. With 3 bases clipped from V and 9 bases from J, the junction kept 7 bases outside the gene matches. The CDR3 loop spans 14 amino acids. The CDR3 sequence: CASSQAGTRGEQFF. The CDR3 DNA follows: TGTGCCAGCAGCCAGGCCGGGACTAGAGGTGAGCAGTTCTTC.

The gene calls are TRBV11-2 and TRBJ1-1, with 7 nucleotides matching TRBD1. Germline loops: CDR1 SGHAT, CDR2 FQNNGV. V shed 7 bases and J 4 bases; nucleotides not matched to a gene: 6. This CDR3 is built from 13 residues. CDR3 nucleotides: TGTGCCAGCAAAGGACAGGTTCTCACTGAAGCTTTCTTT. This translates into CASKGQVLTEAFF.